Each of the 20 T cell receptor beta chains below was sequenced from the same sample in a study of long-term antiretroviral therapy in people with HIV. An immunoSEQ assay, version v3.0, was performed at survey level. Profiled with immunoSEQ multiplex PCR; TCRdb holds only in-frame clones, not every one. The sample lists tens of thousands of clones; about 88% were seen once. The sample consisted of unsorted PBMCs, taken 0.6 years after starting antiretroviral therapy. These receptors were taken from a man aged 55 to 70 with HIV.

This clone qualifies as medium-sized. J is TRBJ2-2 and V is TRBV27; 10 nucleotides align to TRBD2. CDR3 size: 15 residues. Per germline, CDR1 MNHEY and CDR2 SMNVEV (reference sequence). Unmatched junction bases numbered 8, after V lost 6 bases and J lost 7 bases. CDR3 in amino acids: CASRRTSGHSGELFF. The CDR3 DNA follows: TGTGCCAGCAGACGGACTAGCGGACACAGCGGGGAGCTGTTTTTT.

This clone was observed once. The chain uses TRBV5-5 and TRBJ1-5; tentatively, D is TRBD1 (6 bases). From germline, CDR1 is SGHKS and CDR2 YYEKEE (reference sequence). CDR3 length: 15 amino acids. V was cut by 4 bases and J by 4 bases, with 15 bases left in between. The CDR3 sequence: CASSLQGNLNQPQHF. The CDR3 region has the DNA TGTGCCAGCAGCCTACAGGGAAATTTGAATCAGCCCCAGCATTTT. The variable domain in full, completed from reference TRBV5-5 and TRBJ1-5, reads DAGVTQSPTHLIKTRGQQVTLRCSPISGHKSVSWYQQVLGQGPQFIFQYYEKEERGRGNFPDRFSARQFPNYSSELNVNALLLGDSALYLCASSLQGNLNQPQHFGDGTRLSIL.

The V and J genes are TRBV9 and TRBJ2-3; the match to TRBD2 covers 11 bases. Germline CDR1 SGDLS, CDR2 YYNGEE. This CDR3 region has 16 residues. After removal of 4 bases from V and 4 bases from J, the junction contained 8 bases not matched to a gene. CDR3 residues: CASSPATSGRADTQYF. The CDR3 bases are TGTGCCAGCAGCCCTGCAACTAGCGGGAGAGCAGATACGCAGTATTTT.

The V call is TRBV19, the J call TRBJ1-5; unclear D gene. Germline CDR1 and CDR2: LNHDA and SQIVND (reference sequence). The V and J ends lost 6 bases and 0 bases respectively, with 15 bases between them. CDR3 length equals 16 residues. CDR3 protein: CASRGRAWDSNQPQHF. The CDR3 DNA follows: TGTGCCAGTAGGGGAAGGGCCTGGGATAGCAATCAGCCCCAGCATTTT.

This chain links TRBV28 with TRBJ1-5, with a weak D call TRBD1 (6 bases). The CDR3 loop spans 16 amino acids. CDR1 is MDHEN and CDR2 is SYDVKM in the germline V gene. Deletions cut 2 bases from V and 4 bases from J, with 15 bases between. The CDR3: CASSLIHRAINQPQHF. The CDR3 coding sequence is TGTGCCAGCAGTTTAATCCACAGGGCGATTAATCAGCCCCAGCATTTT. Supplemented by reference TRBV28 and TRBJ1-5, the full variable domain reads DVKVTQSSRYLVKRTGEKVFLECVQDMDHENMFWYRQDPGLGLRLIYFSYDVKMKEKGDIPEGYSVSREKKERFSLILESASTNQTSMYLCASSLIHRAINQPQHFGDGTRLSIL.

V usage is TRBV9 and J usage is TRBJ2-1; TRBD2 matches at 8 bases. The CDR3 spans 18 residues. From germline, CDR1 is SGDLS and CDR2 YYNGEE. Trimming cost V 0 bases and J 5 bases; bases outside gene matches: 13. The CDR3 coding sequence is TGTGCCAGCAGCGTAGCTTCGGATTTTGCTAGCGGGCACAATGAGCAGTTCTTC. Its protein is CASSVASDFASGHNEQFF.

The chain has TRBV11-2 and TRBJ2-7; perhaps TRBD1 as D (6 bases). The V and J ends lost 8 bases and 1 base respectively, with 21 bases between them. This CDR3 contains 16 residues. The germline V gene encodes CDR1 SGHAT and CDR2 FQNNGV. The CDR3 region has the DNA TGTGCCAGCTCCTTGTTTCCATCAGGGGTTTCCTACGAGCAGTACTTC. Translation: CASSLFPSGVSYEQYF.

J is TRBJ2-3 and V is TRBV5-1, with unresolved D. Germline V gene sequence: CDR1 SGHRS, CDR2 YFSETQ. The CDR3 spans 13 residues. V gave up 5 bases and J gave up 3 bases, with 10 bases separating them. This CDR3 reads CASSSSETDTQYF. CDR3 in DNA: TGCGCCAGCAGTTCGAGTGAGACAGATACGCAGTATTTT.

V is TRBV11-2 and J is TRBJ1-2; D may be TRBD1 (5 bases). The CDR3 spans 17 residues. Germline V gene data show CDR1 as SGHAT and CDR2 as FQNNGV. V lost 1 base, J lost 1 base, and 16 bases lay in between. The CDR3 spells CASSLGGNRRLNYGYTF. CDR3 DNA sequence: TGTGCCAGCAGCTTAGGAGGTAACAGGCGCCTTAACTATGGCTACACCTTC.

The V and J genes are TRBV14 and TRBJ1-4; 9 bases map to TRBD1. CDR3 length equals 15 residues. Trimming cost V 4 bases and J 11 bases; bases outside gene matches: 11. Germline V CDR1 and CDR2: SGHDN, FVKESK. DNA for the CDR3: TGTGCCAGCAGCCGTAACAGGGGGCGCGCAGGGAAACTGTTTTTT. Translating it yields CASSRNRGRAGKLFF.

The chain has TRBV30 and TRBJ2-2, with 10 positions matching TRBD2. CDR3 size: 16 residues. The trim removed 1 base at V and 6 bases at J, leaving 8 bases unmatched. Per germline, CDR1 GTSNPN and CDR2 SVGIG (reference sequence). This CDR3 is CAWSATGTSDAGELFF. CDR3 DNA sequence: TGTGCCTGGAGTGCTACCGGGACTAGCGATGCCGGGGAGCTGTTTTTT.

The genes are TRBV14 and TRBJ2-5; perhaps TRBD2 as D (6 bases). The CDR3 covers 13 residues. Between the trimmed V and J ends, which lost 7 bases and 4 bases, there was a span of 13 bases. Germline assignment: CDR1 SGHDN and CDR2 FVKESK. CDR3: CASTRDSGETQYF. The CDR3 coding sequence is TGTGCCAGCACAAGAGATAGCGGAGAGACCCAGTACTTC. The whole variable domain, filled in from reference TRBV14 and TRBJ2-5, reads EAGVTQFPSHSVIEKGQTVTLRCDPISGHDNLYWYRRVMGKEIKFLLHFVKESKQDESGMPNNRFLAERTGGTYSTLKVQPAELEDSGVYFCASTRDSGETQYFGPGTRLLVL.

The V call is TRBV28, the J call TRBJ1-2; 7 nucleotides align to TRBD1. The length of the CDR3 is 14 residues. Germline V CDR1 and CDR2: MDHEN, SYDVKM. V lost 10 bases to trimming and J lost 4 bases; unmatched junction nucleotides: 12. This CDR3 reads CATPSTGLGYGYTF. CDR3 bases: TGTGCCACCCCATCGACAGGGCTAGGCTATGGCTACACCTTC.

The V call is TRBV9, the J call TRBJ2-5; 11 bases fit TRBD2. CDR1 SGDLS and CDR2 YYNGEE come from the germline V gene. J lost 10 bases, V lost 3 bases, and 8 bases had no gene match. The CDR3 extends over 14 amino acids. The CDR3 bases are TGTGCCAGCAGCGGTAGCGGGAGGGCCGATGGCCAGTACTTC. It is translated as CASSGSGRADGQYF. Full variable domain (rest looked up from reference TRBV9 and TRBJ2-5): DSGVTQTPKHLITATGQRVTLRCSPRSGDLSVYWYQQSLDQGLQFLIQYYNGEERAKGNILERFSAQQFPDLHSELNLSSLELGDSALYFCASSGSGRADGQYFGPGTRLLVL.

V gene TRBV5-6 combines with J gene TRBJ1-6; TRBD1 is a possible D gene (5 bases). Trimming shortened V by 4 bases and J by 6 bases, and 11 bases separated the two germline ends. CDR1 and CDR2 from the germline V gene are SGHDT and YYEEEE. This CDR3 comprises 14 residues. The CDR3 DNA sequence: TGTGCCAGCAGCGAGGGACGGATTAATTCACCCCTCCACTTT. This sequence encodes CASSEGRINSPLHF. Looking up the rest from reference TRBV5-6 and TRBJ1-6 gives the full variable domain: DAGVTQSPTHLIKTRGQQVTLRCSPKSGHDTVSWYQQALGQGPQFIFQYYEEEERQRGNFPDRFSGHQFPNYSSELNVNALLLGDSALYLCASSEGRINSPLHFGNGTRLTVT.

The chain carries TRBV13 and TRBJ2-7, with D possibly TRBD1 on 6 matching bases. The germline CDR1 and CDR2 sequences are PRHDT and FYEKMQ (reference sequence). The germline V and J ends were trimmed by 4 bases and 3 bases, with 13 bases remaining between them. The CDR3 spans 14 residues. In DNA form, the CDR3 reads TGTGCCAGCAGCTCCGACAGGTACGGCTACGAGCAGTACTTC. This translates into CASSSDRYGYEQYF.

V usage is TRBV25-1 and J usage is TRBJ1-1, with D hard to call. This CDR3 has 10 residues. Germline values: CDR1 MGHDK, CDR2 SYGVNS. Deletions cut 3 bases from V and 8 bases from J, with 4 bases between. The CDR3 bases are TGTGCCAGCAGTGAGAACGAAGCTTTCTTT. It yields the protein CASSENEAFF.

The chain combines TRBV18 with TRBJ1-1; 10 nucleotides line up with TRBD1. Germline V gene sequence: CDR1 KGHSH, CDR2 LQKENI. The CDR3 extends over 14 amino acids. The V gene end was trimmed by 6 bases and the J gene end by 5 bases; junction bases not matched to a gene: 6. DNA of the CDR3: TGTGCCAGCTCGGTGACAGGGGGCGATACTGAAGCTTTCTTT. This translates into CASSVTGGDTEAFF.

The V gene is TRBV10-3, the J gene TRBJ2-3; possible D gene TRBD1, 6 bases. Germline V gene sequence: CDR1 ENHRY, CDR2 SYGVKD. The V and J ends lost 3 bases and 6 bases respectively, with 10 bases between them. This CDR3 contains 13 residues. The CDR3 nucleotides read TGTGCCATCAGTGAAAAGGGGGAGGATACGCAGTATTTT. It is translated as CAISEKGEDTQYF.

This clone was picked up one time. The V gene is TRBV2, the J gene TRBJ1-1, with a tentative D call TRBD1 (5 bases). The germline gives CDR1 SNHLY, CDR2 FYNNEI. The CDR3 spans 12 residues. V was clipped by 6 bases and J by 6 bases, with 11 bases between them. CDR3 sequence: CASSPRGAEAFF. Here the CDR3 DNA reads TGTGCCAGCAGCCCCCGGGGGGCTGAAGCTTTCTTT.